The rows below give T cell receptor beta chains drawn from one sample of a study of Ad26.COV2.S vaccination and SARS-CoV-2 variants. Method: immunoSEQ multiplex PCR; TCRdb's copy keeps in-frame clones and lacks some. Of hundreds of thousands of clones detected, roughly 90% appear once; the ten largest clones hold approximately 1.5%. The sample consisted of peripheral blood, taken in a trial of Ad26.COV2.S vaccine versus placebo. These receptors came from a person between 18 and 60 years old who received the Ad26.COV2.S COVID-19 vaccine or a placebo. CDR3s include the opening cysteine and the closing phenylalanine or tryptophan. A D gene is named only where the DNA matches it firmly. Only some rows state a clone size, as once, few, many or a class for expanded clones.

TRBV2	TRBJ2-5	TRBD2	NA	CASSLTSLGETQYF	TGTGCCAGCAGTTTGACTAGCCTCGGCGAGACCCAGTACTTC
TRBV20-1	TRBJ2-7	TRBD1	NA	CSASRDRGRGEQYF	TGCAGTGCTAGTAGGGACAGGGGGCGGGGCGAGCAGTACTTC
TRBV15	TRBJ2-3	TRBD2	NA	CATSRDGLAGGTDTQYF	TGTGCCACCAGCAGAGATGGGCTAGCGGGAGGGACAGATACGCAGTATTTT
TRBV24-1	TRBJ2-5	NA	NA	CATSDGSKETQYF	TGTGCCACGTCTGACGGATCCAAGGAGACCCAGTACTTC
TRBV5-1	TRBJ1-1	NA	NA	CASSSRTGRIKAFF	TGCGCCAGCAGCTCACGGACCGGTCGGATTAAAGCTTTCTTT
TRBV2	TRBJ1-5	NA	NA	CASSETAGNQPQHF	TGTGCCAGCAGTGAGACGGCGGGCAATCAGCCCCAGCATTTT
TRBV12-5	TRBJ2-7	TRBD2	NA	CASDFECAREARSYEQYF	TGTGCTAGTGATTTTGAATGTGCGCGGGAGGCCCGCTCCTACGAGCAGTACTTC
TRBV7-8	TRBJ2-7	TRBD2	NA	CASSRAGVVSYEQYF	TGTGCCAGCAGCCGAGCGGGAGTAGTGTCCTACGAGCAGTACTTC
TRBV7-2	TRBJ2-5	NA	NA	CASSLGGSSEETQYF	TGTGCCAGCAGCTTAGGAGGGTCTAGCGAAGAGACCCAGTACTTC
TRBV27	TRBJ2-2	NA	NA	CASSPQGRDTGELFF	TGTGCCAGCAGTCCTCAGGGGCGGGACACCGGGGAGCTGTTTTTT
TRBV11-3	TRBJ1-4	TRBD1	NA	CASSLEGQEGEKLFF	TGTGCCAGCAGCTTAGAGGGACAGGAGGGAGAAAAACTGTTTTTT
TRBV29-1	TRBJ2-1	TRBD1	NA	CSVLDRVYYNEQFF	TGCAGCGTCCTAGACAGGGTTTACTACAATGAGCAGTTCTTC
TRBV3-1/TRBV3-2	TRBJ2-1	NA	NA	CASSQELAGKGEQFF	TGTGCCAGCAGCCAAGAATTAGCAGGGAAGGGTGAGCAGTTCTTC
TRBV25-1	TRBJ2-2	NA	NA	CASCSRDGNTGELFF	TGTGCCAGCTGTTCCCGGGACGGGAACACCGGGGAGCTGTTTTTT
TRBV4-2	TRBJ1-3	NA	NA	CASSQVMPRSFSGNTIYF	TGTGCCAGCAGCCAAGTGATGCCACGGAGTTTCTCTGGAAACACCATATATTTT
TRBV6-5	TRBJ2-5	NA	NA	CASSYGWQKQETQYF	TGTGCCAGCAGTTATGGTTGGCAGAAGCAAGAGACCCAGTACTTC
TRBV4-1	TRBJ2-1	NA	NA	CASMQGPSSYNEQFF	TGCGCCAGCATGCAGGGCCCTAGCTCCTACAATGAGCAGTTCTTC
TRBV6-5	TRBJ1-2	NA	NA	CASRAVSYGYTF	TGTGCCAGCAGGGCCGTTTCCTATGGCTACACCTTC
TRBV5-1	TRBJ2-7	NA	few	CASSFVGPHYEQYF	TGCGCCAGCAGCTTTGTAGGACCCCACTACGAGCAGTACTTC
TRBV11-2	TRBJ2-3	NA	NA	CASSSGQGVSGADTQYF	TGTGCCAGCAGCTCAGGGCAAGGGGTCTCCGGGGCAGATACGCAGTATTTT
TRBV9	TRBJ2-7	NA	NA	CASSVGTTGATYEQYF	TGTGCCAGCAGCGTAGGAACAACGGGGGCCACCTACGAGCAGTACTTC
TRBV19	TRBJ1-5	NA	NA	CASIKGVHSNQPQHF	TGTGCCAGTATCAAGGGGGTCCATAGCAATCAGCCCCAGCATTTT
TRBV5-8	TRBJ1-1	NA	NA	CASSLAGLPGRAEAFF	TGTGCCAGCAGCTTGGCTGGACTTCCCGGTCGGGCTGAAGCTTTCTTT
TRBV12-5	TRBJ1-3	NA	NA	CASGLPLQGAGNTIYF	TGTGCTAGTGGTTTGCCTCTACAGGGAGCTGGAAACACCATATATTTT
TRBV4-2	TRBJ1-3	NA	NA	CASSQIGTLTGNTIYF	TGTGCCAGCAGCCAAATTGGGACTCTTACTGGAAACACCATATATTTT
TRBV5-1	TRBJ1-1	NA	NA	CASSWRPEAGAFF	TGCGCCAGCAGCTGGAGGCCGGAGGCGGGAGCTTTCTTT
TRBV7-3	TRBJ2-5	NA	NA	CASSHLGTAEETQYF	TGTGCCAGCAGCCACCTCGGGACGGCCGAAGAGACCCAGTACTTC
TRBV19	TRBJ2-1	NA	once	CASSIVSGSPNEQFF	TGTGCCAGTAGTATAGTTTCTGGGAGCCCCAATGAGCAGTTCTTC
TRBV5-1	TRBJ1-4	NA	NA	CASSYGQSSTNEKLFF	TGCGCCAGCAGCTATGGACAGTCTTCAACTAATGAAAAACTGTTTTTT
TRBV6-2/TRBV6-3	TRBJ1-5	NA	NA	CASSYSTFNQPQHF	TGTGCCAGCAGTTACAGTACCTTCAATCAGCCCCAGCATTTT
TRBV19	TRBJ2-2	NA	NA	CASSITPRGRTGELFF	TGTGCCAGTAGTATTACCCCACGGGGTAGAACCGGGGAGCTGTTTTTT
TRBV30	TRBJ2-5	TRBD1	NA	CAWSVPTGQGETQYF	TGTGCCTGGAGTGTACCCACGGGACAGGGGGAGACCCAGTACTTC
TRBV5-8	TRBJ2-3	NA	NA	CASSLVPSSGQYF	TGTGCCAGCAGCTTAGTACCCTCATCGGGGCAGTATTTT
TRBV21-1	TRBJ1-5	NA	NA	CASSKYPHPRNSNQPQHF	TGTGCCAGCAGCAAATATCCCCATCCGAGAAATAGCAATCAGCCCCAGCATTTT
TRBV7-8	TRBJ2-7	NA	NA	CASSLVSGRTFPYEQYF	TGTGCCAGCAGCTTAGTCTCGGGCAGGACCTTTCCCTACGAGCAGTACTTC
TRBV6-5	TRBJ2-7	NA	NA	CASSYSRGPHEQYF	TGTGCCAGCAGTTACTCCCGGGGCCCTCACGAGCAGTACTTC
TRBV5-1	TRBJ2-5	NA	NA	CASSRPGVTGETQYF	TGCGCCAGCAGCAGGCCGGGTGTGACTGGGGAGACCCAGTACTTC
TRBV27	TRBJ1-1	NA	NA	CASRWSVITEAFF	TGTGCCAGCAGGTGGTCTGTGATCACTGAAGCTTTCTTT
TRBV12-3/TRBV12-4	TRBJ1-1	NA	NA	CASSRSMNTEAFF	TGTGCCAGCAGTCGGTCGATGAACACTGAAGCTTTCTTT
TRBV3-1/TRBV3-2	TRBJ1-5	NA	NA	CASSQGGGFSNQPQHF	TGTGCCAGCAGCCAAGGCGGTGGCTTTAGCAATCAGCCCCAGCATTTT
TRBV2	TRBJ1-6	NA	NA	CASGNRDTNSPLHF	TGTGCCAGCGGTAACCGGGACACTAATTCACCCCTCCACTTT
TRBV6-5	TRBJ2-7	TRBD2	once	CASGLAGYEQYF	TGTGCCAGCGGGCTAGCGGGCTACGAGCAGTACTTC
TRBV11-2	TRBJ2-5	NA	NA	CASSPSGLRETQYF	TGTGCCAGCAGCCCCTCGGGACTGCGGGAGACCCAGTACTTC
TRBV3-1/TRBV3-2	TRBJ1-6	TRBD1	NA	CASSQDVRGQGESPLHF	TGTGCCAGCAGCCAAGATGTGCGAGGACAGGGAGAATCACCCCTCCACTTT
TRBV2	TRBJ2-2	NA	NA	CASREGLSTGELFF	TGTGCCAGCAGGGAGGGTCTCTCCACCGGGGAGCTGTTTTTT
TRBV19	TRBJ1-1	NA	few	CASSKLTVNTEAFF	TGTGCCAGTAGTAAGCTGACAGTTAACACTGAAGCTTTCTTT
TRBV19	TRBJ1-4	NA	NA	CASSIDRGASEKLFF	TGTGCCAGTAGTATAGATCGGGGGGCCTCTGAAAAACTGTTTTTT
TRBV5-5	TRBJ2-7	NA	NA	CASSPAAGKVAYEQYF	TGTGCCAGCAGCCCCGCGGCAGGGAAAGTTGCCTACGAGCAGTACTTC
TRBV19	TRBJ2-7	TRBD1	NA	CASRARDRDREQYF	TGTGCCAGTAGGGCCCGGGACAGGGATCGCGAGCAGTACTTC
TRBV7-3	TRBJ1-3	NA	NA	CASSPGQGNTIYF	TGTGCCAGCAGCCCCGGACAGGGAAACACCATATATTTT
TRBV27	TRBJ2-5	NA	NA	CASSLARGPGKETQYF	TGTGCCAGCAGTTTGGCCCGGGGACCGGGAAAAGAGACCCAGTACTTC
TRBV3-1/TRBV3-2	TRBJ1-1	TRBD1	NA	CASTSSGGGSEAFF	TGTGCCAGCACCTCCTCAGGGGGAGGGAGTGAAGCTTTCTTT
TRBV7-2	TRBJ1-3	NA	NA	CASSLGGRSGNTIYF	TGTGCCAGCAGCTTAGGAGGCCGTTCTGGAAACACCATATATTTT
TRBV11-2	TRBJ1-6	TRBD1	few	CASSPGQGGHSPLHF	TGTGCCAGCAGCCCCGGACAGGGAGGGCATTCACCCCTCCACTTT